The 11 T cell receptor beta chains below all came from one sample that was sequenced in a study of CD8 T cells in ankylosing spondylitis. Overall study findings and caveats: Ankylosing spondylitis blood appeared to be characterized by a TCR beta motif of eight or nine highly homologous variants.

No antigens are known for them. Each CDR3 protein gets one entry after TCRdb re-called the 5' RACE reads with MiXCR. Of under 850,000 distinct CDR3 sequences listed, 15% to 20% are singletons. Sequenced input: blood, either unsorted or a sorted T cell fraction (not recorded which). These receptors all stem from a male donor with ankylosing spondylitis.

The chain is built from TRBV4-1 and TRBJ2-5; 8 bases line up with TRBD2. Germline V gene sequence: CDR1 MGHRA, CDR2 YSYEKL. V lost 4 bases to trimming and J lost 0 bases; unmatched junction nucleotides: 7. This CDR3 region has 16 residues. The CDR3 coding sequence is TGCGCCAGCAGCCTTTCGGGTAGCGGGGACCAAGAGACCCAGTACTTC. The encoded protein is CASSLSGSGDQETQYF.

This clonotype turned up a few times. The rearrangement joins TRBV4-3 to TRBJ2-3, with 9 nucleotides matching TRBD1. The CDR3 loop spans 15 amino acids. Germline V CDR1 and CDR2: LGHNA, YSLEER. V was pared by 5 bases and J by 4 bases, with 7 bases of the junction left unmatched. In nucleotides, the CDR3 is TGCGCCAGCAGCGTCCGGGACAGGGAATCAGATACGCAGTATTTT. Protein: CASSVRDRESDTQYF.

A few counts support this clonotype. The V gene is TRBV4-1, the J gene TRBJ2-7; D unresolved. The CDR3 sequence is 14 residues long. Germline-derived CDR1 and CDR2 are MGHRA and YSYEKL. V gave up 1 base and J gave up 3 bases, with 10 bases separating them. The CDR3 sequence is CASSQVWSGYEQYF. DNA of the CDR3: TGCGCCAGCAGCCAAGTATGGTCGGGCTACGAGCAGTACTTC.

This clonotype has just a few counts. CDR3 coding DNA: TGCAGTGCTAGGAACCTAGCGGGGGGGGAGGAGACCCAGTACTTC. Protein product: CSARNLAGGEETQYF. This sequence joins TRBV20-1 and TRBJ2-5, with 12 nucleotides matching TRBD2. V shed 3 bases and J 5 bases; nucleotides not matched to a gene: 7. Germline loops: CDR1 DFQATT, CDR2 SNEGSKA (reference sequence). The CDR3 is 15 amino acids.

This clonotype was seen more than once but under ten times. The chain is built from TRBV6-2 or TRBV6-3 and TRBJ1-1; 8 positions agree with TRBD1. The CDR3 runs to 11 residues. Unmatched junction bases numbered 5, after V lost 6 bases and J lost 11 bases. Germline V CDR1 and CDR2: MNHEY, SVGEGT. The CDR3: CASSGTGEAFF. The CDR3 DNA sequence: TGTGCCAGCAGCGGGACAGGCGAGGCTTTCTTT.

V usage is TRBV4-1 and J usage is TRBJ2-1; 11 nucleotides align to TRBD1. CDR1 is MGHRA and CDR2 is YSYEKL in the germline V gene. The CDR3 totals 18 residues. The ends lost 1 base at V and 9 bases at J; junction bases unmatched: 14. In DNA, the CDR3 is TGCGCCAGCAGCCAAGTACGTTTTGGGACAGGGGGGGATTCTGAGCAGTTCTTC. Its translation: CASSQVRFGTGGDSEQFF.

This clonotype was seen more than once but under ten times. The CDR3 is CSARWTAMNTEAFF. CDR3 DNA: TGCAGTGCTAGGTGGACAGCAATGAACACTGAAGCTTTCTTT. This rearrangement joins TRBV20-1 to TRBJ1-1; possible D gene TRBD1, 6 bases. Germline CDR1 is DFQATT and CDR2 is SNEGSKA (reference sequence). This CDR3 comprises 14 residues. The V end was cut by 3 bases, the J end by 0 bases, with 11 bases between.

This clonotype has at least ten counts. This chain uses TRBV7-9 with TRBJ2-5, with 8 bases aligning to TRBD2. The J segment lost 2 bases and the V segment lost 2 bases, leaving 4 bases of the junction unmatched. Germline V lookup: CDR1 SEHNR, CDR2 FQNEAQ (reference sequence). The length of the CDR3 is 15 residues. The CDR3 sequence is CASSLWPGGQETQYF. CDR3 nucleotide sequence: TGTGCCAGCAGCTTATGGCCGGGAGGGCAAGAGACCCAGTACTTC.

This clonotype was seen a handful of times. The chain carries TRBV20-1 and TRBJ2-7, with D possibly matching TRBD2 (5 bases). The CDR3 totals 14 residues. V was clipped by 6 bases and J by 0 bases, with 15 bases between them. Germline V gene lookup returns CDR1 DFQATT and CDR2 SNEGSKA (reference sequence). CDR3 sequence reads: CSALGVALSYEQYF. In DNA form, the CDR3 reads TGCAGTGCCCTCGGGGTCGCGCTCTCCTACGAGCAGTACTTC.

The gene calls are TRBV5-7 and TRBJ1-4, with TRBD1 matching 7 bases. Being an ORF, TRBV5-7 has a function that is uncertain. The CDR3 is 14 amino acids. With V trimmed by 5 bases and J by 9 bases, 10 bases remained unmatched. The CDR3 DNA is TGTGCCAGCAGTGACAGGGTGAGGAGGAAAAAACTGTTTTTT. Protein sequence: CASSDRVRRKKLFF.

This chain joins TRBV6-6 and TRBJ2-7; possibly TRBD1 for D (6 bases). Germline V gene data show CDR1 as MNHNY and CDR2 as SVGAGI (reference sequence). This CDR3 region has 13 residues. V was pared by 6 bases and J by 1 base, with 10 bases between. CDR3 amino acids: CASRQTGSYEQYF. The CDR3, as DNA: TGTGCCAGCAGACAGACAGGATCCTACGAGCAGTACTTC.